This TCR beta chain emerged from a study of tumor and adjacent non-tumor tissue in lung cancer. Across the whole study: Stage I to III disease affected ten to eleven men and about 5 women aged roughly 31 to 76.

The template was RNA from unsorted bulk tissue. Newly diagnosed lung cancer patients had thoracic surgery in China, August–November 2014, without prior chemotherapy. Broader study findings: Tumor repertoires had a smaller top 100 clone share than normal lung.

With regard to this clonotype: Antigen: not known. The conserved final phenylalanine or tryptophan is absent from the CDR3, which likely points to a read error.

The library came from three nested PCR rounds adapted from ARM-PCR protocols. TCRdb fed the multiplex PCR reads into MiXCR, producing one record per CDR3 protein. The table records about 120,000 distinct CDR3 sequences, 84% of them present only once. V was clipped by 6 bases and J by 3 bases; unmatched bases: 6. From germline, CDR1 is MDHEN and CDR2 SYDVKM. This CDR3 is built from 15 residues. The sample was lung tumor tissue. This chain uses TRBV28 with TRBJ1-5; 9 bases fit TRBD1. This sequence originates from a man in his sixties or seventies with non-small cell lung cancer. CDR3 region: CASRGTGKDNQPQHV. As DNA, the CDR3 is TGTGCCAGCAGGGGGACAGGGAAGGACAATCAGCCCCAGCATGTT.